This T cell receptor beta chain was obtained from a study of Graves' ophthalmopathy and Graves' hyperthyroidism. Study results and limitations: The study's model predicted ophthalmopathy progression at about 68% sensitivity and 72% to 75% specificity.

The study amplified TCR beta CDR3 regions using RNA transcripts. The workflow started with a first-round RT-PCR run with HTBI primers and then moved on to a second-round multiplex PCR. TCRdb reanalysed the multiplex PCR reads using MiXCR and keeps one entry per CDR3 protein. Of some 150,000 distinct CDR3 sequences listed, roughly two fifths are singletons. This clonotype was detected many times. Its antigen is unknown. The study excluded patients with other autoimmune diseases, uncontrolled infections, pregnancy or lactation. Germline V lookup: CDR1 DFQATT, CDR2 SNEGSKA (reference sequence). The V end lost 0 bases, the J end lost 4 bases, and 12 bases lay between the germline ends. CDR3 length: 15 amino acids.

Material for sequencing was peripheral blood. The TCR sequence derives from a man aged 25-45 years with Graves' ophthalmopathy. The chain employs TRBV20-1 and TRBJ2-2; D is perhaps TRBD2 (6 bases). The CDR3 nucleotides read TGCAGTGCTAGAGATGGGGGGAGCGGCACCGGGGAGCTGTTTTTT. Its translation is CSARDGGSGTGELFF.